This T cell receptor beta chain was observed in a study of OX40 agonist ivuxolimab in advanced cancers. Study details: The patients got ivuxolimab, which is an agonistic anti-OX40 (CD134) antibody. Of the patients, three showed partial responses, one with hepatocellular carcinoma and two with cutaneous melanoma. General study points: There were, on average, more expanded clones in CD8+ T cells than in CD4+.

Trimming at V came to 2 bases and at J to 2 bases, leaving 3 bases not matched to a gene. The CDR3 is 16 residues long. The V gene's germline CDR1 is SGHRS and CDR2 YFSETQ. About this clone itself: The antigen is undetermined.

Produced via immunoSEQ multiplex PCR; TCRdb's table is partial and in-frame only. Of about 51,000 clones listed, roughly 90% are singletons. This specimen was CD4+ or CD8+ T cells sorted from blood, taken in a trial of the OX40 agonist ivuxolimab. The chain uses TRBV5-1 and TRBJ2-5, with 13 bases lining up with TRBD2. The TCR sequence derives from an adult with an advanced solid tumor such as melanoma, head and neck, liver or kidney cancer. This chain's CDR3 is CASSLGTSGNQETQYF. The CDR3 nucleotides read TGCGCCAGCAGCTTAGGGACTAGCGGGAATCAAGAGACCCAGTACTTC.